These T cell receptor beta chains were read from a single sample in a study of follicular helper T cells after annual influenza vaccination. Produced via immunoSEQ multiplex PCR; TCRdb's table is partial and in-frame only. The sample has about 15,000 clones, 84% seen once. The input for sequencing was CXCR5+ CD38- circulating T follicular helper cells from blood, taken 7 days after influenza vaccination. The receptors shown here come from an adult who received the influenza vaccine. CDR3s include the opening cysteine and the closing phenylalanine or tryptophan. Each record gives: V gene, J gene, D gene, clone size, CDR3 protein, CDR3 DNA. The D gene is left open where the match is weak. Clone size is given for some rows only: seen once, a few or many times, or a class if the clone is expanded.

TRBV7-2	TRBJ1-5	-	-	CASSLLGGFNQPQHF	TGTGCCAGCAGCTTATTAGGAGGGTTCAATCAGCCCCAGCATTTT
TRBV5-6	TRBJ2-7	-	-	CASSLGTVDYEQYF	TGTGCCAGCAGCTTAGGGACTGTAGACTACGAGCAGTACTTC
TRBV14	TRBJ1-1	-	few	CASSPGVRNTEAFF	TGTGCCAGCAGTCCAGGGGTCCGGAACACTGAAGCTTTCTTT
TRBV2	TRBJ1-3	-	once	CASSPARAGNTIYF	TGTGCCAGCTCCCCCGCCAGGGCTGGAAACACCATATATTTT
TRBV7-2	TRBJ2-7	-	-	CASSPWATDVSYEQYF	TGTGCCAGCAGCCCGTGGGCGACCGACGTGTCCTACGAGCAGTACTTC
TRBV18	TRBJ2-7	TRBD1	-	CASSQRQGAGYEQYF	TGTGCCAGCTCACAGAGACAGGGGGCAGGCTACGAGCAGTACTTC
TRBV30	TRBJ2-1	TRBD2	-	CARSSGSANEQFF	TGTGCCCGGTCTAGCGGGAGCGCCAATGAGCAGTTCTTC
TRBV18	TRBJ1-1	TRBD1	-	CASSWPGQGNTEAFF	TGTGCCAGCTCATGGCCGGGACAGGGGAACACTGAAGCTTTCTTT
TRBV19	TRBJ1-5	TRBD1	-	CASSLRRAQGARNQPQHF	TGTGCCAGTAGTTTACGTAGAGCACAGGGGGCTCGCAATCAGCCCCAGCATTTT
TRBV5-6	TRBJ1-1	-	-	CASSLENTHASTEAFF	TGTGCCAGCAGCTTGGAGAATACACACGCCAGTACTGAAGCTTTCTTT
TRBV30	TRBJ2-2	-	-	CAWSETRTGELFF	TGTGCCTGGAGCGAGACTAGGACCGGGGAGCTGTTTTTT
TRBV28	TRBJ1-1	TRBD1	-	CASSLWDSSGTEAFF	TGTGCCAGCAGTCTCTGGGACAGCTCGGGCACTGAAGCTTTCTTT
TRBV30	TRBJ1-5	-	-	CAWRGAGSNQPQHF	TGTGCCTGGAGGGGGGCAGGGAGCAATCAGCCCCAGCATTTT
TRBV5-6	TRBJ2-5	TRBD2	once	CASSGTSQGTETQYF	TGTGCCAGCAGCGGGACTAGTCAGGGTACGGAGACCCAGTACTTC
TRBV10-3	TRBJ2-2	TRBD2	-	CAISGSAGGSNTGELFF	TGTGCCATCAGTGGTTCCGCGGGGGGCTCGAACACCGGGGAGCTGTTTTTT
TRBV19	TRBJ2-1	-	-	CASSISPGWLNEQFF	TGTGCCAGTAGTATATCCCCAGGGTGGCTCAATGAGCAGTTCTTC
TRBV5-4	TRBJ2-3	TRBD1	-	CASSLRSGTGTDTQYF	TGTGCCAGCAGCTTGAGATCCGGGACAGGCACAGATACGCAGTATTTT
TRBV2	TRBJ2-1	TRBD1	-	CASSANGQGVKFF	TGTGCCAGCAGCGCTAATGGACAGGGGGTTAAGTTCTTC
TRBV5-1	TRBJ2-6	-	-	CASSSGGTGANVLTF	TGCGCCAGCAGCTCAGGTGGAACTGGGGCCAACGTCCTGACTTTC
TRBV7-2	TRBJ1-2	-	-	CASSPYMRGYTF	TGTGCCAGCAGCCCTTACATGAGGGGCTACACCTTC
TRBV13	TRBJ1-6	-	few	CASSLVGGRDNSPLHF	TGTGCCAGCAGCTTAGTAGGCGGGAGGGATAATTCACCCCTCCACTTT
TRBV7-7	TRBJ2-1	-	-	CASSLATVGSEQFF	TGTGCTAGCAGCTTAGCCACTGTTGGGAGTGAGCAGTTCTTC
TRBV21-1	TRBJ1-2	-	-	CASSKRDRVQANYGYTF	TGTGCCAGCAGCAAAAGGGACAGGGTACAAGCTAACTATGGCTACACCTTC
TRBV5-1	TRBJ2-7	-	once	CASSPSPSAPYEQYF	TGCGCCAGCAGCCCGTCACCTAGCGCACCCTACGAGCAGTACTTC
TRBV4-1	TRBJ2-5	-	few	CASSQGLRGFRTQYF	TGCGCCAGCAGCCAAGGTTTAAGGGGGTTTAGGACCCAGTACTTC
TRBV12-5	TRBJ1-1	TRBD1	-	CASGRGQGAFNTEAFF	TGTGCTAGTGGCCGCGGACAGGGGGCCTTCAACACTGAAGCTTTCTTT
TRBV5-1	TRBJ2-1	TRBD2	-	CASSPTLAGYNEQFF	TGCGCCAGCAGCCCCACGCTAGCGGGTTACAATGAGCAGTTCTTC
TRBV4-1	TRBJ2-3	-	-	CASSPTGPSTDTQYF	TGCGCCAGCAGCCCAACAGGGCCTAGCACAGATACGCAGTATTTT
TRBV13	TRBJ1-4	-	-	CASSVRGQNSEKLFF	TGTGCCAGCAGCGTCCGTGGGCAGAATTCTGAAAAACTGTTTTTT
TRBV5-1	TRBJ1-3	-	-	CASSFNEGSGNTIYF	TGCGCCAGCAGCTTTAACGAGGGATCTGGAAACACCATATATTTT
TRBV6-1	TRBJ2-7	-	once	CASSYYEQYF	TGTGCCAGTTCCTACTACGAGCAGTACTTC
TRBV4-1	TRBJ2-2	TRBD1	-	CASSQVPGQGNTGELFF	TGCGCCAGCAGCCAAGTCCCGGGACAGGGGAACACCGGGGAGCTGTTTTTT
TRBV28	TRBJ2-7	TRBD1	-	CASAGQGYSYEQYF	TGTGCCAGCGCTGGACAGGGCTACTCCTACGAGCAGTACTTC
TRBV7-9	TRBJ2-5	-	-	CASSRGQSQETQYF	TGTGCCAGCAGCCGAGGCCAATCCCAAGAGACCCAGTACTTC
TRBV2	TRBJ2-5	-	-	CASSQLVAETQYF	TGTGCCAGCAGTCAACTAGTAGCCGAGACCCAGTACTTC
TRBV7-2	TRBJ1-6	TRBD1	-	CASSLGTANSPLHF	TGTGCCAGCAGCTTGGGGACAGCTAATTCACCCCTCCACTTT
TRBV19	TRBJ1-6	-	-	CASSIPGYNSPLHF	TGTGCCAGTAGTATTCCGGGATACAATTCACCCCTCCACTTT
TRBV2	TRBJ2-5	TRBD1	-	CASGRQGTFRETQYF	TGTGCCAGCGGGAGACAGGGGACCTTTAGGGAGACCCAGTACTTC
TRBV19	TRBJ2-3	-	-	CASSIATAHGDTQYF	TGTGCCAGTAGTATAGCCACCGCTCACGGAGATACGCAGTATTTT
TRBV7-3	TRBJ2-3	-	once	CASSLTSLGGDTQYF	TGTGCCAGCAGCTTAACGTCGCTCGGGGGAGATACGCAGTATTTT
TRBV27	TRBJ2-1	TRBD2	-	CASSFLPGGASYNEQFF	TGTGCCAGCAGTTTTCTCCCCGGGGGGGCCTCCTACAATGAGCAGTTCTTC
TRBV27	TRBJ1-1	-	-	CASKSQTNTEAFF	TGTGCCAGCAAGTCGCAGACAAACACTGAAGCTTTCTTT
TRBV2	TRBJ1-6	TRBD1	-	CASSIDRGNYNSPLHF	TGTGCCAGCAGTATCGACAGGGGAAACTATAATTCACCCCTCCACTTT
TRBV4-1	TRBJ2-3	-	-	CASSQDSPRGGRTDTQYF	TGCGCCAGCAGCCAAGATAGTCCGAGGGGGGGACGCACAGATACGCAGTATTTT
TRBV29-1	TRBJ1-5	TRBD1	-	CSVSYGTGKNQPQHF	TGCAGCGTTTCCTACGGGACAGGGAAAAATCAGCCCCAGCATTTT
TRBV28	TRBJ1-1	TRBD1	-	CASSSEGAANTEAFF	TGTGCCAGCAGTTCGGAGGGGGCGGCCAACACTGAAGCTTTCTTT
TRBV14	TRBJ1-1	-	few	CASSSGVNTEAFF	TGTGCCAGCAGCTCCGGGGTCAACACTGAAGCTTTCTTT
TRBV27	TRBJ1-1	-	-	CASRLLAGPAAFF	TGTGCCAGCAGGCTCTTAGCAGGGCCCGCAGCTTTCTTT
TRBV29-1	TRBJ1-1	TRBD1	-	CSGKQGRNGEAFF	TGCAGCGGCAAACAGGGGAGGAACGGTGAAGCTTTCTTT
TRBV5-4	TRBJ2-5	TRBD1	-	CASSLRQGIQETQYF	TGTGCCAGCAGCTTGAGACAGGGGATCCAAGAGACCCAGTACTTC
TRBV6-4	TRBJ2-1	-	-	CASSPTPLNEQFF	TGTGCCAGTAGCCCAACTCCGCTCAATGAGCAGTTCTTC
TRBV2	TRBJ2-7	TRBD1	-	CASSRDRGLYEQYF	TGTGCCAGCAGCCGTGACAGGGGGCTCTACGAGCAGTACTTC
TRBV14	TRBJ2-3	TRBD2	-	CASSPQRGSTDTQYF	TGTGCCAGCAGCCCACAGCGGGGGAGCACAGATACGCAGTATTTT
TRBV11-2	TRBJ1-1	-	few	CASSLRGDTEAFF	TGTGCCAGCAGCCTCCGCGGGGACACTGAAGCTTTCTTT
TRBV2	TRBJ1-1	-	-	CASSGASGETEAFF	TGTGCCAGCAGTGGAGCGTCAGGGGAGACTGAAGCTTTCTTT